One and the same sample provided the 14 T cell receptor beta chains below, sequenced in a study of T cells in pancreatic ductal adenocarcinoma. Clones were sequenced by immunoSEQ multiplex PCR, and TCRdb holds only the in-frame ones, with some missing. The sample includes over 100,000 clones, about 95% of them seen just once. Selected pancreatic ductal adenocarcinoma patients had undergone surgery without neoadjuvant therapy. The specimen was PBMCs. These receptors were obtained from a human donor with pancreatic ductal adenocarcinoma.

The gene calls are TRBV6-6 and TRBJ1-2; TRBD1 agrees at 7 bases. The trim removed 2 bases at V and 8 bases at J, leaving 11 bases unmatched. Germline CDR1 and CDR2: MNHNY and SVGAGI (reference sequence). The CDR3 loop spans 15 amino acids. CDR3 region: CASSYPTGQDGGYTF. The CDR3 nucleotides read TGTGCCAGCAGTTACCCCACTGGACAGGACGGCGGCTACACCTTC.

The J gene is TRBJ2-3, the V gene TRBV29-1, with TRBD1 as a possible D gene (5 bases). There are 15 residues in the CDR3. Germline values: CDR1 SQVTM, CDR2 ANQGSEA. Trimming removed 2 bases from V and 2 bases from J, with 14 bases in between. The CDR3: CSVELIETDTDTQYF. The CDR3 nucleotides read TGCAGCGTTGAATTGATCGAGACAGACACAGATACGCAGTATTTT.

The CDR3 DNA sequence: TGTGCCAGCAGTCAATCCGGGACAGGGGGGTACGAGCAGTACTTC. It codes for CASSQSGTGGYEQYF. The V gene is TRBV28, the J gene TRBJ2-7, with TRBD1 identical over 11 bases. Germline V CDR1 and CDR2: MDHEN, SYDVKM. The trim removed 5 bases at V and 4 bases at J, leaving 7 bases unmatched. This CDR3 has 15 amino acids.

The chain has TRBV6-5 and TRBJ2-7; 8 positions agree with TRBD2. This CDR3 region has 14 residues. V trimming: 5 bases; J trimming: 3 bases; junction bases outside the gene matches: 6. The germline gives CDR1 MNHEY, CDR2 SVGAGI. The CDR3 loop is CASSVTGGSYEQYF. The CDR3 nucleotides are TGTGCCAGCAGTGTGACGGGAGGGAGCTACGAGCAGTACTTC.

This clone was detected only once. The chain uses TRBV4-3 and TRBJ2-7, with 12 nucleotides matching TRBD2. V shed 5 bases and J 4 bases; nucleotides not matched to a gene: 3. The CDR3 is made up of 14 amino acids. The germline gives CDR1 LGHNA, CDR2 YSLEER. CDR3 loop: CASSSGTSGYEQYF. In nucleotides, the CDR3 is TGCGCCAGCAGCTCCGGGACTAGCGGGTACGAGCAGTACTTC.

This chain joins TRBV10-3 and TRBJ1-2; TRBD1 matches at 9 bases. The CDR3 has 12 amino acids. The germline V gene encodes CDR1 ENHRY and CDR2 SYGVKD. The V and J ends lost 6 bases and 7 bases, in that order; junction bases with no gene match: 3. CDR3 DNA: TGTGCCATCAGCGGGACAGGGATTGGCTACACCTTC. It codes for CAISGTGIGYTF.

CDR3 sequence reads: CASSQDGSTPYNEQFF. In DNA, the CDR3 is TGCGCCAGCAGCCAAGATGGCTCCACACCGTACAATGAGCAGTTCTTC. The chain links TRBV4-3 to TRBJ2-1; unclear D gene. In germline, CDR1 is LGHNA, CDR2 YSLEER. V lost 0 bases, J lost 4 bases, and 13 bases lay in between. The CDR3 runs to 16 residues.

The chain employs TRBV6-5 and TRBJ1-1; 11 bases map to TRBD1. The length of the CDR3 is 14 residues. CDR1 is MNHEY and CDR2 is SVGAGI in the germline V gene. V was pared by 5 bases and J by 4 bases, with 3 bases of the junction left unmatched. CDR3 bases: TGTGCCAGCAGTCGGGACAGGGGGACCACTGAAGCTTTCTTT. It translates to CASSRDRGTTEAFF.

In this sample, this clone turned up once. The rearrangement uses TRBV29-1 and TRBJ2-5, with TRBD2 identical over 10 bases. V was pared by 3 bases and J by 5 bases, with 9 bases of the junction left unmatched. CDR1 is SQVTM, CDR2 ANQGSEA, per germline. The CDR3 extends over 15 amino acids. The CDR3 bases are TGCAGCGTTGACCCGGCTAGCGGGAGTAGGGAGACCCAGTACTTC. Amino acids: CSVDPASGSRETQYF.

The chain employs TRBV10-3 and TRBJ1-4, with no clear D. The CDR3 consists of 16 residues. Germline V CDR1 and CDR2: ENHRY, SYGVKD. V was trimmed by 0 bases and J by 3 bases, leaving 11 bases between them. This chain's CDR3 is CAISESGGQPNEKLFF. Here the CDR3 DNA reads TGTGCCATCAGTGAGTCGGGAGGTCAGCCTAATGAAAAACTGTTTTTT.

This chain uses TRBV6-5 with TRBJ1-1; perhaps TRBD1 as D (5 bases). CDR1 and CDR2 (germline): MNHEY, SVGAGI. The CDR3 extends over 16 amino acids. Trimming took 4 bases from V and 5 from J, leaving 20 bases between them. CDR3 residues: CASSLQSLLGGTEAFF. CDR3 nucleotide sequence: TGTGCCAGCAGTTTACAATCCCTCCTCGGGGGGACTGAAGCTTTCTTT.

This rearrangement joins TRBV5-1 to TRBJ1-3, with D maybe TRBD1 (6 bases). Germline V CDR1 and CDR2: SGHRS, YFSETQ. The CDR3 spans 17 residues. V dropped 1 base and J dropped 2 bases, with 16 bases sitting between them. The chain's CDR3 is CASSLTQLDSPGNTIYF. The CDR3, as DNA: TGCGCCAGCAGCTTGACCCAGTTGGACAGTCCTGGAAACACCATATATTTT.

This sequence joins TRBV16 and TRBJ2-3; possible D gene TRBD2, 6 bases. Trimming removed 3 bases at V and 12 bases at J, with 13 bases between. The germline gives CDR1 KGHSY, CDR2 FQNENV. CDR3 length: 12 residues. CDR3 in amino acids: CASSQTGGLQYF. As DNA, the CDR3 is TGTGCCAGCAGCCAGACCGGGGGACTTCAGTATTTT. The full variable domain, its missing parts supplied by reference TRBV16 and TRBJ2-3, is GEEVAQTPKHLVRGEGQKAKLYCAPIKGHSYVFWYQQVLKNEFKFLISFQNENVFDETGMPKERFSAKCLPNSPCSLEIQATKLEDSAVYFCASSQTGGLQYFGPGTRLTVL.

The chain employs TRBV7-6 and TRBJ2-7; 10 bases are shared with TRBD2. CDR1 is SGHVS, CDR2 FNYEAQ, per germline. The ends lost 3 bases at V and 4 bases at J; junction bases unmatched: 15. The CDR3 loop spans 18 amino acids. This CDR3 is CASSLVTSGTGMPYEQYF. The CDR3 bases are TGTGCCAGCAGCTTGGTCACTAGCGGGACGGGAATGCCGTACGAGCAGTACTTC.